This TCR beta chain derives from a study of identical twins. The CDR3 is 13 amino acids. The germline V and J ends were trimmed by 8 bases and 5 bases, with 15 bases remaining between them. Template switching added a universal primer site; cDNA carried unique molecular identifiers. One entry per CDR3 protein, called by TCRdb with MiXCR from the 5' RACE reads. This sample has some 440,000 distinct CDR3 sequences, with 20% to 25% found just once. There are a few counts of this clonotype. This sample was shared with a second study, whose subject was T cells expressing NK-cell markers. That report notes: Restricting sorting to alpha-beta TCR T cells was achieved in several experiments by an anti-gamma-delta TCR antibody. The same clonotypes also predominated in the CD3+CD56-NKG2C+ fraction of several donors.

The source is a woman younger than 35 in good health. Sequencing used CD4+ T cells sorted from blood. V usage is TRBV12-3 or TRBV12-4 and J usage is TRBJ1-1; D possibly corresponds to TRBD1 (6 bases). CDR3 in amino acids: CASLQGTVTEAFF. CDR3 nucleotides: TGTGCCAGCCTACAGGGAACAGTAACTGAAGCTTTCTTT.